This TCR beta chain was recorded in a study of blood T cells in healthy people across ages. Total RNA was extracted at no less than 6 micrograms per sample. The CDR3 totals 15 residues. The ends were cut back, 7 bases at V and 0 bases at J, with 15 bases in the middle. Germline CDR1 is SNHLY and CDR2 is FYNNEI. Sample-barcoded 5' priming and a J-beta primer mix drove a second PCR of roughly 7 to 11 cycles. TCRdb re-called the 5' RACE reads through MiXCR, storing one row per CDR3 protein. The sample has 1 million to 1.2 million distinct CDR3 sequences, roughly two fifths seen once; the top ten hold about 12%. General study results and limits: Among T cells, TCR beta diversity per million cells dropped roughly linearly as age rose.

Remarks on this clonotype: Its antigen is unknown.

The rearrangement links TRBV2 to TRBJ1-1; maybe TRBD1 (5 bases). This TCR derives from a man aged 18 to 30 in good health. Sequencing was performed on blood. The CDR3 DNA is TGTGCCAGCAAGGTTGGGGGACGGTTGAACACTGAAGCTTTCTTT. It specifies CASKVGGRLNTEAFF. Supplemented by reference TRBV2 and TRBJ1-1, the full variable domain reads EPEVTQTPSHQVTQMGQEVILRCVPISNHLYFYWYRQILGQKVEFLVSFYNNEISEKSEIFDDQFSVERPDGSNFTLKIRSTKLEDSAMYFCASKVGGRLNTEAFFGQGTRLTVV.